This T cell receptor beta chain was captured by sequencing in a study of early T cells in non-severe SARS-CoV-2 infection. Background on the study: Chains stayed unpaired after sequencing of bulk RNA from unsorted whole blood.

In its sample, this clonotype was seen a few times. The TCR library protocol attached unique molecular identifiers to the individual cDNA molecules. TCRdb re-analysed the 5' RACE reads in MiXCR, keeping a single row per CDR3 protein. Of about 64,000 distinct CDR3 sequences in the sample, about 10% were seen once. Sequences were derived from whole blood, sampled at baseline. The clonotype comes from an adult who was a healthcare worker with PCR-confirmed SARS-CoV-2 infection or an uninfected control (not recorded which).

This CDR3 reads CASSLGAVDTGELFF. The DNA of the CDR3 is TGTGCCAGCAGCTTAGGGGCCGTGGACACCGGGGAGCTGTTTTTT. The rearrangement links TRBV7-2 to TRBJ2-2; no reliable D call. The ends were cut back, 1 base at V and 3 bases at J, with 9 bases in the middle. Per germline, CDR1 SGHTA and CDR2 FQGNSA. CDR3 length equals 15 residues. Full variable domain (missing parts from reference TRBV7-2 and TRBJ2-2): GAGVSQSPSNKVTEKGKDVELRCDPISGHTALYWYRQSLGQGLEFLIYFQGNSAPDKSGLPSDRFSAERTGGSVSTLTIQRTQQEDSAVYLCASSLGAVDTGELFFGEGSRLTVL.